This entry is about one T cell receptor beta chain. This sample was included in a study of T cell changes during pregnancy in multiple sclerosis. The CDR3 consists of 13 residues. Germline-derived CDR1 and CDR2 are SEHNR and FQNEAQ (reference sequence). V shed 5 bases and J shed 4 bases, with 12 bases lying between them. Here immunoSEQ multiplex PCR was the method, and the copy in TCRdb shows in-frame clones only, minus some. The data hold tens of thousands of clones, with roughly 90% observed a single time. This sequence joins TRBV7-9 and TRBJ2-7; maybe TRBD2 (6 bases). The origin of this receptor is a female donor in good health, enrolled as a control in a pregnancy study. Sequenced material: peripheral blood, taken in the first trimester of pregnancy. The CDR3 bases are TGTGCCAGCAGCCCCCCAGGGACTTACGAGCAGTACTTC. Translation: CASSPPGTYEQYF.